These 14 T cell receptor beta chains came from one sample sequenced in a study of cytomegalovirus exposure and HLA in healthy donors. The PCR ran on 60 Vbeta and 13 Jbeta primers. Clones were read by immunoSEQ multiplex PCR, and TCRdb kept only the in-frame ones, dropping some. The table records some 180,000 clones, around 78% of them present only once. The sequenced material came from PBMCs. These receptors were taken from a woman aged 25 to 39 in good health and CMV-seropositive.

The genes are TRBV30 and TRBJ2-4; 11 bases line up with TRBD2. V gave up 2 bases and J gave up 1 base; unmatched junction bases: 13. The CDR3 runs to 19 residues. Germline V gives CDR1 GTSNPN, CDR2 SVGIG (reference sequence). The CDR3 is CAWSQRLAGFGVAKNIQYF. CDR3 nucleotides: TGTGCCTGGAGTCAAAGACTAGCGGGGTTCGGGGTGGCCAAAAACATTCAGTACTTC.

V is TRBV4-2 and J is TRBJ2-2; 9 nucleotides agree with TRBD2. CDR1 and CDR2 (germline): LGHNA, YNFKEQ. CDR3 length equals 16 residues. The V gene end was trimmed by 4 bases and the J gene end by 1 base; junction bases not matched to a gene: 4. Written as DNA, the CDR3 is TGTGCCAGCAGCCCCAAGCGGGGGGAGAACACCGGGGAGCTGTTTTTT. This sequence encodes CASSPKRGENTGELFF.

Only a few counts were recorded for this clone. The chain links TRBV6-8 to TRBJ1-1, with D hard to call. V lost 8 bases and J lost 1, with 5 bases in between. CDR3 size: 11 residues. CDR1 is MNHGY, CDR2 SAAAGT, per germline. CDR3 in amino acids: CASPRNTEAFF. CDR3 bases: TGTGCCAGCCCTAGGAACACTGAAGCTTTCTTT.

The rearrangement joins TRBV11-3 to TRBJ1-1, with 7 bases identical to TRBD1. The CDR3 extends over 12 amino acids. The trim removed 4 bases at V and 4 bases at J, leaving 0 bases unmatched. Looked up from germline, CDR1 is SGHNT and CDR2 is YENEEA. In nucleotides, the CDR3 is TGTGCCAGCAGCTCAGGGGGCACTGAAGCTTTCTTT. It translates to CASSSGGTEAFF.

This chain joins TRBV7-6 and TRBJ2-7, with 7 bases fitting TRBD2. This CDR3 has 14 residues. From germline, CDR1 is SGHVS and CDR2 FNYEAQ. The ends lost 5 bases at V and 3 bases at J; junction bases unmatched: 7. DNA for the CDR3: TGTGCCAGCAGCGCCCCGGGGAGGGGCTACGAGCAGTACTTC. This codes for CASSAPGRGYEQYF.

The chain has TRBV29-1 and TRBJ2-1, with 8 bases that match TRBD2. The CDR3 loop spans 15 amino acids. Germline lookup yields CDR1 SQVTM and CDR2 ANQGSEA. V shed 2 bases, J shed 9 bases, and the junction held 12 bases outside the gene matches. CDR3 sequence reads: CSVETVVSGTVEQFF. CDR3 nucleotide sequence: TGCAGCGTTGAAACCGTGGTTAGCGGGACCGTTGAGCAGTTCTTC.

This clone has a handful of counts. J is TRBJ2-2 and V is TRBV6-1; D gene ambiguous. CDR3 length: 15 residues. Trimming removed 2 bases from V and 7 bases from J, with 14 bases in between. CDR1 and CDR2 (germline): MNHNS, SASEGT. CDR3 in DNA: TGTGCCAGCAGTGAATATCGGGTAAAGAGCGGGGAGCTGTTTTTT. This gives the protein CASSEYRVKSGELFF.

This clone was found a few times. This chain uses TRBV11-3 with TRBJ2-5; 9 bases fit TRBD2. V lost 5 bases, J lost 2 bases, and 6 bases stayed unmatched. There are 15 residues in the CDR3. Germline lookup yields CDR1 SGHNT and CDR2 YENEEA. The CDR3 here is CASSPGGGGQETQYF. Here the CDR3 DNA reads TGTGCCAGCAGCCCCGGCGGGGGGGGGCAAGAGACCCAGTACTTC.

This clone was detected once. The rearrangement uses TRBV28 and TRBJ1-1; D unclear. The CDR3 is made up of 12 amino acids. V gave up 5 bases and J gave up 5 bases, with 9 bases separating them. CDR1 is MDHEN, CDR2 SYDVKM, per germline. The CDR3 is CASSQRGTEAFF. The DNA for the CDR3 is TGTGCCAGCAGTCAGCGTGGGACTGAAGCTTTCTTT.

For this clone: At one of its ends the junction is not consistent with the germline gene, which may arise from a read error. The J gene is TRBJ1-4, the V gene TRBV15; 8 bases map to TRBD1. This CDR3 is built from 14 residues. Germline V gives CDR1 LNHNV, CDR2 YYDKDF (reference sequence). The DNA of the CDR3 is TGTGCCACCAGTAGAGACAGGGGCCTGGTAAAACTGTTTTTT. Translating gives CATSRDRGLVKLFF.

The V call is TRBV12-5, the J call TRBJ2-1; TRBD2 matches 10 bases. The CDR3 sequence is 14 residues long. Germline trimming cut 5 bases from V and 8 bases from J; bases unmatched to any gene: 6. Germline-derived CDR1 and CDR2 are LGHNT and FRNRAP. The CDR3 DNA is TGTGCTAGTGGTGTCGATCTAGCGGGGGATGAGCAGTTCTTC. Its protein product is CASGVDLAGDEQFF.

The V and J genes are TRBV10-3 and TRBJ2-1; tentative D call: TRBD2 (5 bases). Germline V gives CDR1 ENHRY, CDR2 SYGVKD. The V end was cut by 0 bases, the J end by 4 bases, with 13 bases between. CDR3 length: 16 amino acids. CDR3 nucleotides: TGTGCCATCAGTGAGTCGCTCGCCGGGGAGTACAATGAGCAGTTCTTC. Translated, it gives CAISESLAGEYNEQFF.

This clone appeared a single time. This rearrangement joins TRBV6-6 to TRBJ2-7; TRBD2 agrees at 13 bases. Germline CDR1 is MNHNY and CDR2 is SVGAGI (reference sequence). The trim removed 8 bases at V and 6 bases at J, leaving 7 bases unmatched. There are 14 residues in the CDR3. The CDR3, as DNA: TGTGCCAGCGGACTACTAGCGGGAGGGGGCGAGCAGTACTTC. It yields the protein CASGLLAGGGEQYF.

The chain couples TRBV12-5 to TRBJ1-2; 7 nucleotides line up with TRBD1. Trimming removed 1 base from V and 5 bases from J; junction bases left unmatched: 4. This CDR3 spans 14 amino acids. Germline-derived CDR1 and CDR2 are LGHNT and FRNRAP. CDR3 in DNA: TGTGCTAGTGGTTTGGAGACAGGGAGATATGGCTACACCTTC. Translated, it gives CASGLETGRYGYTF.